The clone carrying this TCR beta chain occurred a few times. Antigen specificity is unknown. The sample is drawn from a study of T cells in Graves' hyperthyroidism and ophthalmopathy. General study results and limits: Peripheral blood also featured most of the thyroid clonotypes expanded above 0.001.

The study defined stable Graves' hyperthyroidism as no ophthalmopathy progression within 18 months. Newly diagnosed patients aged 18 to 65 had hyperthyroidism of under 2 months' duration. The CDR3 regions of TCR beta were amplified from RNA transcripts. The HTBI primer set served for first-round RT-PCR of the TCR CDR3. TCRdb re-analysed the multiplex PCR reads in MiXCR, keeping a single row per CDR3 protein. The sample lists 300,000 to 350,000 distinct CDR3 sequences; over 15% were seen once. With 2 bases clipped from V and 5 bases from J, the junction kept 11 bases outside the gene matches. CDR1 MNHNY and CDR2 SVGAGI come from the germline V gene (reference sequence). The CDR3 is 17 residues long.

The TCR was taken from a man between 25 and 39 years old with Graves' hyperthyroidism. Sequenced input: blood. The chain joins TRBV6-6 to TRBJ2-1; 8 bases align to TRBD1. CDR3 DNA sequence: TGTGCCAGCAGTTACCGGACAGGGAGTTGGGTGAACAATGAGCAGTTCTTC. Protein sequence: CASSYRTGSWVNNEQFF.